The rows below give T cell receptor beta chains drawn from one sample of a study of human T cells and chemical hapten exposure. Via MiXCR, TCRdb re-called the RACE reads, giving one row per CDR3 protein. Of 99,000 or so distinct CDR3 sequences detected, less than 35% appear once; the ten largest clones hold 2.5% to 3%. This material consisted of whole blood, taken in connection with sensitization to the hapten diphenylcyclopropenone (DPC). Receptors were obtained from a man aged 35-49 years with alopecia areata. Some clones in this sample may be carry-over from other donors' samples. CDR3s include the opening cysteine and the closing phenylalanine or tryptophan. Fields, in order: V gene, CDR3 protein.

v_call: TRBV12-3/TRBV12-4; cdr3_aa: CASSLRQGYETQYF
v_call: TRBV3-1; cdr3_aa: CASSQRASNQPQHF
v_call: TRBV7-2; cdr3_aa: CASSPGQGGARNQPQHF
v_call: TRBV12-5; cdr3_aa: CASGINRNQPQHF
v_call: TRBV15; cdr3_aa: CATGTSAPWGNEQFF
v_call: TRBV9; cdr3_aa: CASSVDGGGQGAVNSPLHF
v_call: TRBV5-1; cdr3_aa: CASSGTSAVETQYF
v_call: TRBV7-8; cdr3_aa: CASSLVAGGRNEQFF
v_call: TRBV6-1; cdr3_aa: CASREVFWQANYGYTF
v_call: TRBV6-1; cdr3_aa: CASTMDRPKRTQYF
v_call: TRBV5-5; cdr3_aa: CASSGGGGANVLTF
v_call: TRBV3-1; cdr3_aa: CASSQVQRSSGANVLTF
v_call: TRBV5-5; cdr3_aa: CASSSTWGLATGTQYF
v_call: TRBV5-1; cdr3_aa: CASSLNSGRAGTDTQYF
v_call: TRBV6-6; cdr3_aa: CASSYGGVDQPQHF
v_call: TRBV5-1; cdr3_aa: CASRTTSGSPYNEQFF